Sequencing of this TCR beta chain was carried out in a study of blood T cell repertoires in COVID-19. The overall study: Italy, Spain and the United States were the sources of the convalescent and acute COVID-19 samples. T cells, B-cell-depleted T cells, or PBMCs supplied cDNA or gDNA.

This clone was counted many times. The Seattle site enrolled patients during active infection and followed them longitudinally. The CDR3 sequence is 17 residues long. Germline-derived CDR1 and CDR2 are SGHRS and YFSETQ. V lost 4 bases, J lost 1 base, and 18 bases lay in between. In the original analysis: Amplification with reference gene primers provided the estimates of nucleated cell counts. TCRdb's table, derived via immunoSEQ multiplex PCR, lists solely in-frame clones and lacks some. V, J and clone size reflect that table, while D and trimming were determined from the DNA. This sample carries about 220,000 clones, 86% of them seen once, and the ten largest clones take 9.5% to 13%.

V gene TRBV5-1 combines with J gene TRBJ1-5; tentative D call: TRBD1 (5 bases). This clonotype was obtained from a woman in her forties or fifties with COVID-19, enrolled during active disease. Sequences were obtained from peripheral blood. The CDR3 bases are TGCGCCAGCAGCCCTGGTGGCGGGGGATCAAGCAATCAGCCCCAGCATTTT. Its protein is CASSPGGGGSSNQPQHF.